Described below is a single T cell receptor beta chain sequence and its context. In the source study's methods: Amplifying reference gene primers gave estimates of nucleated cell counts. Repertoires were generated with immunoSEQ multiplex PCR, while TCRdb's copy carries only in-frame clones and drops some. Clonal size and the V and J genes are those of that table, whereas D and trimming came from the DNA. The sample has tens of thousands of clones; roughly 85% are singletons. This sample is drawn from a study of blood T cell repertoires in COVID-19. Overall study: Sites in the United States, Italy and Spain provided acute and convalescent COVID-19 samples. PBMCs, B-cell-depleted T cells, or T cells provided the cDNA or gDNA that made up the material.

This receptor was taken from a human donor in a cohort sampled during active COVID-19. The specimen was peripheral blood.

DNA for the CDR3: TGTGCCAGCAGCGAGGGGACTAGCACAGATACGCAGTATTTT. Protein sequence: CASSEGTSTDTQYF. The chain combines TRBV9 with TRBJ2-3, with a weak D call TRBD2 (6 bases). With 3 bases removed from V and 0 bases from J, the gap between germline ends came to 8 bases. Per germline, CDR1 SGDLS and CDR2 YYNGEE. The CDR3 loop spans 14 amino acids.